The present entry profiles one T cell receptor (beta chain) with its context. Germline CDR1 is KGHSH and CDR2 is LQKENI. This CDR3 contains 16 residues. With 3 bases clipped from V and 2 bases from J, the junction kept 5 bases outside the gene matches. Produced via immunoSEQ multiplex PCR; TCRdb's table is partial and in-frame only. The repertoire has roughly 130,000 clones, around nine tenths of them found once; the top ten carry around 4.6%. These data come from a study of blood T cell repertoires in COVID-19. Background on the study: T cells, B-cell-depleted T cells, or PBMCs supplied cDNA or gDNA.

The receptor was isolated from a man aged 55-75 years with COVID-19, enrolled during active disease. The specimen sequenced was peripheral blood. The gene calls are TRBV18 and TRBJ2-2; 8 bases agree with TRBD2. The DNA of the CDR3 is TGTGCCAGCTCACCGCCGAGCGGGGGAAACACCGGGGAGCTGTTTTTT. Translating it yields CASSPPSGGNTGELFF.